The next 20 T cell receptor beta chains were all read from a single sample in a study of CD8 T cells in ankylosing spondylitis. TCRdb used MiXCR to reprocess the 5' RACE reads, holding one entry per CDR3 protein. The table records around 300,000 distinct CDR3 sequences, under 14% of them present only once. Sequencing was done on a sample of blood, either unsorted or a sorted T cell fraction (not recorded which). These receptors were collected from a female donor with ankylosing spondylitis or in good health (not recorded which).

There are many counts of this clonotype. The chain joins TRBV20-1 to TRBJ2-7; unclear D gene. Deletions cut 0 bases from V and 4 bases from J, with 7 bases between. Per germline, CDR1 DFQATT and CDR2 SNEGSKA (reference sequence). The CDR3 sequence is 12 residues long. The CDR3 DNA follows: TGCAGTGCTAGAGAGAACGCATACGAGCAGTACTTC. Protein sequence: CSARENAYEQYF.

This clonotype was picked up a small number of times. The chain links TRBV12-3 or TRBV12-4 to TRBJ2-3; the D call may be TRBD1 or TRBD2 (5 bases each). Trimming shortened V by 4 bases and J by 6 bases, and 11 bases separated the two germline ends. The CDR3 runs 13 residues. The DNA of the CDR3 is TGTGCCAGCAGTTCGGGACGGAGGGATACGCAGTATTTT. Translating it yields CASSSGRRDTQYF.

This chain uses TRBV7-2 with TRBJ2-5; 9 nucleotides agree with TRBD2. Germline V CDR1 and CDR2: SGHTA, FQGNSA. The CDR3 runs 12 residues. Germline trimming cut 2 bases from V and 13 bases from J; bases unmatched to any gene: 5. As DNA, the CDR3 is TGTGCCAGCAGCTTACGCGGGGGGGCCGTGTACTTC. This sequence encodes CASSLRGGAVYF.

The J gene is TRBJ2-1, the V gene TRBV24-1; 10 positions agree with TRBD1. J gave up 3 bases and V 9 bases, and 7 bases lay outside the gene matches. Germline V gene data show CDR1 as KGHDR and CDR2 as SFDVKD. The CDR3 loop spans 15 amino acids. The chain's CDR3 is CATHPGDRGYNEQFF. CDR3 DNA sequence: TGTGCCACCCATCCAGGGGACAGGGGCTACAATGAGCAGTTCTTC.

The chain carries TRBV10-3 and TRBJ1-5; possible D gene TRBD1, 5 bases. The CDR3 totals 13 residues. Trimming took off 4 bases at V and 5 bases at J, with 9 bases between the two ends. In germline, CDR1 is ENHRY, CDR2 SYGVKD. The CDR3 DNA sequence: TGTGCCATCAGTGGGGACCGATATCAGCCCCAGCATTTT. This translates into CAISGDRYQPQHF.

This clonotype was picked up many times. This sequence joins TRBV12-3 or TRBV12-4 and TRBJ2-3, with TRBD2 matching 13 bases. Unmatched junction bases numbered 7, after V lost 6 bases and J lost 4 bases. The CDR3 is 16 amino acids. The CDR3 bases are TGTGCCAGCAGCCACACTAGCGGGGGGGCCGCAGATACGCAGTATTTT. It yields the protein CASSHTSGGAADTQYF.

The sample holds many counts of this clonotype. The chain recombines TRBV29-1 with TRBJ1-1; weak D call: TRBD1 (6 bases). Per the germline V gene, CDR1 is SQVTM and CDR2 is ANQGSEA. V was cut by 4 bases and J by 8 bases, with 8 bases left in between. There are 10 residues in the CDR3. The CDR3 sequence: CSVGGGEAFF. CDR3 bases: TGCAGCGTTGGCGGGGGCGAAGCTTTCTTT.

This rearrangement joins TRBV28 to TRBJ2-7; TRBD1 might be the D (6 bases). The CDR3 totals 12 residues. V lost 5 bases to trimming and J lost 5 bases, with 10 bases between them. Germline lookup yields CDR1 MDHEN and CDR2 SYDVKM. CDR3 sequence: CASSRQVNEQYF. The CDR3, as DNA: TGTGCCAGCAGTAGACAGGTGAACGAGCAGTACTTC.

The chain uses TRBV3-1 and TRBJ2-1; 8 bases fit TRBD2. The V gene's germline CDR1 is LGHDT and CDR2 YNNKEL (reference sequence). The J segment lost 4 bases and the V segment lost 4 bases, leaving 9 bases of the junction unmatched. The CDR3 has 16 amino acids. Here the CDR3 reads CASSPQLAGFYNEQFF. The CDR3 nucleotides are TGTGCCAGCAGCCCCCAATTAGCGGGATTTTACAATGAGCAGTTCTTC.

Ten or more counts support this clonotype. CDR3 sequence: CASSRNTGTGDTYEQYF. DNA of the CDR3: TGCGCCAGCAGCCGCAATACCGGGACAGGGGACACCTACGAGCAGTACTTC. The rearrangement uses TRBV5-1 and TRBJ2-7; the match to TRBD1 covers 10 bases. The germline gives CDR1 SGHRS, CDR2 YFSETQ. The CDR3 has 17 amino acids. V shed 4 bases, J shed 2 bases, and the junction held 12 bases outside the gene matches.

The gene calls are TRBV12-3 or TRBV12-4 and TRBJ2-2; D may match TRBD1 or TRBD2 (6 bases each). V was shortened by 5 bases and J by 7 bases, with 20 bases between the two germline ends. The CDR3 extends over 16 amino acids. CDR3 DNA sequence: TGTGCCAGCAGTCCCAGGGGCGGCGGGACAAACGGGGAGCTGTTTTTT. Its protein product is CASSPRGGGTNGELFF.

Many counts were recorded for this clonotype. The chain combines TRBV25-1 with TRBJ2-7; D remains ambiguous. V lost 3 bases to trimming and J lost 6 bases, with 3 bases between them. CDR1 MGHDK and CDR2 SYGVNS come from the germline V gene. The CDR3 spans 10 residues. The CDR3, as DNA: TGTGCCAGCAGTGATTCCGAGCAGTACTTC. Translation: CASSDSEQYF.

In this sample, this clonotype turned up once. A much bigger clone sits one base away, suggesting this may be a read error. This chain links TRBV5-1 with TRBJ2-7; TRBD1 might be the D (6 bases). Between the trimmed V and J ends, which lost 4 bases and 5 bases, there was a span of 13 bases. CDR1 is SGHRS and CDR2 is YFSETQ in the germline V gene. This CDR3 region has 13 residues. The CDR3 protein is CASSAGQFHEQYF. Written as DNA, the CDR3 is TGCGCCAGCAGCGCCGGACAGTTCCACGAGCAGTACTTC.

V gene TRBV6-2 or TRBV6-3 combines with J gene TRBJ2-3; D could derive from TRBD1 or TRBD2 (5 bases each). The CDR3 covers 12 residues. Germline values: CDR1 MNHEY, CDR2 SVGEGT. The germline V and J ends were trimmed by 6 bases and 4 bases, with 8 bases remaining between them. The DNA for the CDR3 is TGTGCCAGCAGGAGGGGCCCAGATACGCAGTATTTT. This translates into CASRRGPDTQYF.

This rearrangement joins TRBV5-1 to TRBJ1-1; D is possibly TRBD1 (5 bases). V was trimmed by 4 bases and J by 1 base, leaving 8 bases between them. The germline V gene has CDR1 SGHRS and CDR2 YFSETQ. This CDR3 region has 13 residues. DNA of the CDR3: TGCGCCAGCAGCGCAGGGCAGAACACTGAAGCTTTCTTT. Encoded protein: CASSAGQNTEAFF.

V is TRBV5-1 and J is TRBJ2-7; no clear D. V was pared by 0 bases and J by 2 bases, with 9 bases between. The CDR3 sequence is 14 residues long. Per the germline V gene, CDR1 is SGHRS and CDR2 is YFSETQ. The CDR3 is CASSLATDPYEQYF. Here the CDR3 DNA reads TGCGCCAGCAGCTTGGCCACAGACCCCTACGAGCAGTACTTC.

This clonotype was seen repeatedly, ten times or more. This chain connects TRBV20-1 to TRBJ2-7, with D maybe TRBD2 (6 bases). Trimming removed 1 base from V and 2 bases from J, with 18 bases in between. Germline V gives CDR1 DFQATT, CDR2 SNEGSKA (reference sequence). The CDR3 has 16 amino acids. The CDR3 region is CSARGLVGDTAYEQYF. CDR3 DNA: TGCAGTGCTAGAGGACTAGTAGGGGATACAGCCTACGAGCAGTACTTC.

The CDR3 DNA reads as TGTGCCAGCAGTTACGCTAGCGGGGCGGGCAGGGAGCAGTTCTTC. Translating gives CASSYASGAGREQFF. This chain links TRBV6-5 with TRBJ2-1, with TRBD2 matching over 9 bases. V dropped 2 bases and J dropped 10; count of bases not matched to a gene: 9. In germline, CDR1 is MNHEY, CDR2 SVGAGI. This CDR3 has 15 residues.

The V gene is TRBV7-2, the J gene TRBJ2-5; TRBD2 might be the D (5 bases). The germline V and J ends were trimmed by 5 bases and 5 bases, with 18 bases remaining between them. CDR3 length: 15 residues. Germline assignment: CDR1 SGHTA and CDR2 FQGNSA. Here the CDR3 reads CASSLYAHGEETQYF. The CDR3 DNA reads TGTGCCAGCAGCCTTTACGCTCACGGGGAGGAGACCCAGTACTTC.

As regards this clonotype: A clone one base away is much larger, so this may be a read error. V gene TRBV20-1 combines with J gene TRBJ1-1, with a possible D match to TRBD1 (6 bases). The V and J ends lost 8 bases and 1 base respectively, with 14 bases between them. The CDR3 has 13 residues. Germline-derived CDR1 and CDR2 are DFQATT and SNEGSKA (reference sequence). The DNA for the CDR3 is TGCAGTCCTGCTCAGGGGTGGAACACTGAAGCTTTCTTT. Amino acids: CSPAQGWNTEAFF.